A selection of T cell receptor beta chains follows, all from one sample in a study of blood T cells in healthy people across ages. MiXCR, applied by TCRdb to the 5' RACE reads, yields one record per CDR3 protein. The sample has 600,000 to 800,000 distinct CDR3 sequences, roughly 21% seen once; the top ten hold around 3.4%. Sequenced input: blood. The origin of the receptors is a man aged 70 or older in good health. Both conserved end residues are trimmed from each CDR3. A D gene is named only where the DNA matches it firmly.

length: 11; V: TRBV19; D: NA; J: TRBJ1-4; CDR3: ASIGPNGKKLF
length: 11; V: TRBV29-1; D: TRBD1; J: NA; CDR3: SVVGDRGNEQY
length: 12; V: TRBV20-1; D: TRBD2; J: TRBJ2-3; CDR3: SARTAGGPDTQY
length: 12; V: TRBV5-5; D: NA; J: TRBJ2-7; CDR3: ASSKEGQSYEQY
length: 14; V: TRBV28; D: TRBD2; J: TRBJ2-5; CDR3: ASSPVRAGVGETQY
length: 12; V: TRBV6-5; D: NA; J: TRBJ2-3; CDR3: ASRPGPSIDTQY
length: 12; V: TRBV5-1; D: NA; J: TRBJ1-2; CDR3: ASSLVPDSYGYT
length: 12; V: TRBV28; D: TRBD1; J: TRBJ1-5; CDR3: ASSLVRGNQPQH
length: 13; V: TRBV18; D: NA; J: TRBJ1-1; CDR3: ACSPLLGAGTEAF
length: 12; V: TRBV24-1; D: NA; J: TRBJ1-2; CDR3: ATSDSRKNYGYT
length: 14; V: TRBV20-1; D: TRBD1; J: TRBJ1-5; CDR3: SARDRQGLNNQPQH
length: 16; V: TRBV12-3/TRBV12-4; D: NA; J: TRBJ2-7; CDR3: ASSSASVTGVSPYEQY
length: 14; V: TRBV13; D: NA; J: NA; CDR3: ASSSNGLINAYEQY
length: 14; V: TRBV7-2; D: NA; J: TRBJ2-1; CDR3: ASSEDTGAIYNEQF
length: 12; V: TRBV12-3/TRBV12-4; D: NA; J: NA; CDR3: ASRSGQNPYEQY
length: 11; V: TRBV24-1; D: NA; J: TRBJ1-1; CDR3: ATSANRNTEAF
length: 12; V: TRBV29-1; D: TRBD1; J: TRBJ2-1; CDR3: SVEVGTGVYEQF
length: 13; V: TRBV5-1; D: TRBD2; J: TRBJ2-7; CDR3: ASSTGGLASDEQY
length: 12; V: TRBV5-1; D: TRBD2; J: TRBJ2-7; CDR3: ASSMTSGSYEQY
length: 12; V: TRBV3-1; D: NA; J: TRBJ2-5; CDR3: ASSQGYDSGTQY
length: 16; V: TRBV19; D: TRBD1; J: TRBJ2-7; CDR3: ASSIAQGGSKFSYEQY
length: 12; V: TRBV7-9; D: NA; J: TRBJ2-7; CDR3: ASSQEGPLHEQY
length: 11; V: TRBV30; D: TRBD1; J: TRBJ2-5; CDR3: AWSWGQQETQY
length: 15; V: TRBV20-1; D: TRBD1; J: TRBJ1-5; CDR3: SAREEFGTEDHQPQH
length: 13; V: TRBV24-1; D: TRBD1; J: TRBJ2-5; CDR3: ATSDTGTAQETQY
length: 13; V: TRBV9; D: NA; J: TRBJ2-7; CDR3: ASSVAPGESYEQY
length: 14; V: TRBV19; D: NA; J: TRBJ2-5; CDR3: ASSSQRQGLVRTQY
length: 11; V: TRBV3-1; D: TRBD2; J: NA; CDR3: ASRAGTSIEQF
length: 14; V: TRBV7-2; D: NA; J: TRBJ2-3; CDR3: ASSSGGGSSTDTQY
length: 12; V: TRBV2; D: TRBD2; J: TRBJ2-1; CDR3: ARGSGSSYNEQF
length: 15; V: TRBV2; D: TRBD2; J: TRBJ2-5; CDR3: ASSEIPAGGFSQEQY
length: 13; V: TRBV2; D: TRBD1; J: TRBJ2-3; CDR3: ASREGQGLADTQY
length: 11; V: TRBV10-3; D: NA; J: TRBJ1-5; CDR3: AAAGGSNQPQH
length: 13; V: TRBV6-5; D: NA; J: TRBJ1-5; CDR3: ASRASGQTNQPQH
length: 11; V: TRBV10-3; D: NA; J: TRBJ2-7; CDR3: AISEPGWDEQY
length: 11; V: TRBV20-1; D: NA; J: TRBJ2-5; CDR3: SAGPGHQETQY
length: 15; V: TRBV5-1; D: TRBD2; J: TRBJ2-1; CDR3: ASSWGLAGGSYNEQF
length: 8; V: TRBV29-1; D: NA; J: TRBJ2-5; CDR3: SVGYETQY
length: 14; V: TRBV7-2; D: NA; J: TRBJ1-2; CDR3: ASSPDTGRQFYGYT
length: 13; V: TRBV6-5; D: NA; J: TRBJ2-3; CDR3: ASSYSGDHTDTQY
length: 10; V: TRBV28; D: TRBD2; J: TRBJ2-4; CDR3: ASSYSGIIQY
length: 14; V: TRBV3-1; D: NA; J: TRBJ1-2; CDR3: ASSLGAGGAYYGYT
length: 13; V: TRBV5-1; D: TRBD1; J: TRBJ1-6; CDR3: ASSFGQGDNSPLH
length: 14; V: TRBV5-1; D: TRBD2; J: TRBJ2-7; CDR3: ASSSLRTSGGYEQY
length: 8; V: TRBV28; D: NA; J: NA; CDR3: ASSFSEQF
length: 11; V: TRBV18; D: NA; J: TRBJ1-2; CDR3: ASSREQNYGYT
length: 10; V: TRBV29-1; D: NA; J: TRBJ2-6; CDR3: SVDRGANVLT
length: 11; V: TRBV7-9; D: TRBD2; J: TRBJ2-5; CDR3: ASGGTSEKTQY
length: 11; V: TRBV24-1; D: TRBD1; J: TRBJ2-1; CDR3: ATSRTGRNEQF
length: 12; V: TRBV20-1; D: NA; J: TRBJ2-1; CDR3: SAEKGLTANEQF
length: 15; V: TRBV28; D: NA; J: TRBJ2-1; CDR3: ASSSLPGRGDYNEQF
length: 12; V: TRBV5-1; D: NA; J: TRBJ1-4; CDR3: ASSLSGFDEKLF
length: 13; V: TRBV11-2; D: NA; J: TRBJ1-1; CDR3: ASSSVAGMSTEAF
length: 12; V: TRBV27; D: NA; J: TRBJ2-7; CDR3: ASGPQKLKYEQY
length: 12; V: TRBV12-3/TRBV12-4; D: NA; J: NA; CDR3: ASSLDPVYNEQF